These T cell receptor beta chains were read from a single sample in a study of blood T cell repertoires in COVID-19. Produced via immunoSEQ multiplex PCR; TCRdb's table is partial and in-frame only. The data contain about 200,000 clones, 80% to 90% of them singletons. The sample was PBMCs or T cells enriched from blood (not recorded which). Every receptor here comes from a woman between 18 and 30 years old who had recovered from COVID-19. Both conserved end residues are part of each CDR3. Fields, in order: V gene, J gene, D gene, clone size, CDR3 DNA, CDR3 protein. D genes are given only for firm matches. Expanded clones get a size class; other rows say once, few or many, or leave the size out.

V: TRBV5-1; J: TRBJ1-2; D: -; size: -; DNA: TGCGCCAGCAGCTCAGGTGACAGTTTAGGATTAGGCTACACCTTC; CDR3: CASSSGDSLGLGYTF
V: TRBV3-1/TRBV3-2; J: TRBJ2-1; D: -; size: -; DNA: TGTGCCAGCAGCCAAGTGGTGAGGAATTTTAATGAGCAGTTCTTC; CDR3: CASSQVVRNFNEQFF
V: TRBV7-9; J: TRBJ1-2; D: -; size: -; DNA: TGTGCCAGCAGCTTAGGCGGAGCGACTTTAACTAACTATGGCTACACCTTC; CDR3: CASSLGGATLTNYGYTF
V: TRBV6-5; J: TRBJ1-2; D: -; size: -; DNA: TGTGCCAGCAGCCAGACAGTCAACTATGGCTACACCTTC; CDR3: CASSQTVNYGYTF
V: TRBV7-6; J: TRBJ2-1; D: -; size: -; DNA: TGTGCCAGCAGCTCGAGCGGGTTCCGGGGCTACAATGAGCAGTTCTTC; CDR3: CASSSSGFRGYNEQFF
V: TRBV9; J: TRBJ2-7; D: -; size: -; DNA: TGTGCCAGCAGCGTAGAAGGGGGCTCCTACGAGCAGTACTTC; CDR3: CASSVEGGSYEQYF
V: TRBV5-1; J: TRBJ1-2; D: TRBD1; size: -; DNA: TGCGCCAGCAGCCCGACAGGGACATGGGACTATGGCTACACCTTC; CDR3: CASSPTGTWDYGYTF
V: TRBV29-1; J: TRBJ1-6; D: -; size: -; DNA: TGCAGCGAGCCGGTACAGATTAATTCACCCCTCCACTTT; CDR3: CSEPVQINSPLHF
V: TRBV5-6; J: TRBJ1-1; D: TRBD1; size: -; DNA: TGTGCCAGCAGCTTGGCAGGGGGCGGGGAAGCTTTCTTT; CDR3: CASSLAGGGEAFF
V: TRBV5-1; J: TRBJ2-3; D: TRBD1; size: -; DNA: TGCGCCAGCAGCTTAGGACAGGGTCGCACAGATACGCAGTATTTT; CDR3: CASSLGQGRTDTQYF
V: TRBV6-5; J: TRBJ2-7; D: TRBD2; size: -; DNA: TGTGCCAGCAGTTACTCGCTAGCGGGGGGTCAATACGAGCAGTACTTC; CDR3: CASSYSLAGGQYEQYF
V: TRBV3-1/TRBV3-2; J: TRBJ1-4; D: -; size: -; DNA: TGTGCCAGCAGCCAAAAAGGTACCCGGGACACTTATGAAAAACTGTTTTTT; CDR3: CASSQKGTRDTYEKLFF
V: TRBV10-3; J: TRBJ2-1; D: TRBD2; size: -; DNA: TGTGCCATCAGTCCGAAAAGCGGGACCATCAATGAGCAGTTCTTC; CDR3: CAISPKSGTINEQFF
V: TRBV5-6; J: TRBJ1-2; D: -; size: -; DNA: TGTGCCAGCAGAAGTCCAGGTGTTGACTATGGCTACACCTTC; CDR3: CASRSPGVDYGYTF
V: TRBV2; J: TRBJ1-2; D: -; size: many; DNA: TGTGCCAACACGCAGAGGGGGACCGAAACGGAGGACTACACCTTC; CDR3: CANTQRGTETEDYTF
V: TRBV10-3; J: TRBJ2-6; D: -; size: -; DNA: TGTGCCATCAGTGAGTCGCTGGGGCGGAGTACTGACTCTGGGGCCAACGTCCTGACTTTC; CDR3: CAISESLGRSTDSGANVLTF
V: TRBV24-1; J: TRBJ1-1; D: -; size: -; DNA: TGTGCCACCAGTGCCGGTGACACTGAAGCTTTCTTT; CDR3: CATSAGDTEAFF
V: TRBV10-3; J: TRBJ2-2; D: -; size: few; DNA: TGTGCCATCAGTGAGTCGATGATTTCCGGCACCGGGGAGCTGTTTTTT; CDR3: CAISESMISGTGELFF
V: TRBV2; J: TRBJ2-1; D: TRBD2; size: -; DNA: TGTGCCAGCAGTGCGGGACTAGCCAATGAGCAGTTCTTC; CDR3: CASSAGLANEQFF
V: TRBV11-2; J: TRBJ1-2; D: TRBD1; size: once; DNA: TGTGCCAGCAGCTTCGACAGGGGGCCTGACGGTGGCTACACCTTC; CDR3: CASSFDRGPDGGYTF
V: TRBV7-8; J: TRBJ2-7; D: -; size: once; DNA: TGTGCCAGCAGCTCCCCCGGGTCCTACGAGCAGTACTTC; CDR3: CASSSPGSYEQYF
V: TRBV4-1; J: TRBJ1-3; D: -; size: -; DNA: TGCGCCAGCAGCCAAGATTTGGACACTGGAAACACCATATATTTT; CDR3: CASSQDLDTGNTIYF
V: TRBV7-9; J: TRBJ2-1; D: TRBD1; size: -; DNA: TGTGCCAGCAGCGGTGGCCGACAGGGGGCCTACAATGAGCAGTTCTTC; CDR3: CASSGGRQGAYNEQFF
V: TRBV5-1; J: TRBJ1-6; D: -; size: -; DNA: TGCGCCAGCAGCTTGGGGGAGAATAATTCACCCCTCCACTTT; CDR3: CASSLGENNSPLHF
V: TRBV3-1/TRBV3-2; J: TRBJ2-2; D: TRBD2; size: -; DNA: TGTGCCAGCAGCCCCCCGACTAGCGGGAGAGCCGGGGAGCTGTTTTTT; CDR3: CASSPPTSGRAGELFF
V: TRBV30; J: TRBJ2-7; D: -; size: -; DNA: TGTGCCTGGGGCAGACAGGAGTACGAGCAGTACTTC; CDR3: CAWGRQEYEQYF
V: TRBV13; J: TRBJ1-1; D: -; size: once; DNA: TGTGCCAGCAGCAACGCCCCGCGGGGGAACACTGAAGCTTTCTTT; CDR3: CASSNAPRGNTEAFF
V: TRBV28; J: TRBJ2-5; D: TRBD1; size: once; DNA: TGTGCCAGCAGTTTGTCAGCAGGGGGCCAAGAGACCCAGTACTTC; CDR3: CASSLSAGGQETQYF
V: TRBV6-1; J: TRBJ1-1; D: -; size: -; DNA: TGTGCCAGCAGTGACAGGGCCACTGAAGCTTTCTTT; CDR3: CASSDRATEAFF
V: TRBV13; J: TRBJ2-3; D: TRBD2; size: -; DNA: TGTGCCAGCAGAGACAGCGGGGCCGGCGGGGGTACGCAGTATTTT; CDR3: CASRDSGAGGGTQYF
V: TRBV27; J: TRBJ1-1; D: TRBD1; size: -; DNA: TGTGCCAGCAGTTTATTTGGAGGGGCAGGGGGCCTTGGAACTGAAGCTTTCTTT; CDR3: CASSLFGGAGGLGTEAFF
V: TRBV19; J: TRBJ2-3; D: -; size: -; DNA: TGTGCCAGTAGTATGGGGCCAGTACCCACAGATACGCAGTATTTT; CDR3: CASSMGPVPTDTQYF
V: TRBV5-1; J: TRBJ2-1; D: TRBD1; size: -; DNA: TGCGCCAGCAGCTTGAACAGGGGGCTGTGGAATGAGCAGTTCTTC; CDR3: CASSLNRGLWNEQFF
V: TRBV15; J: TRBJ1-1; D: TRBD1; size: -; DNA: TGTGCCTCCTCCCGGGACAGAAAGGACACTGAAGCTTTCTTT; CDR3: CASSRDRKDTEAFF
V: TRBV5-1; J: TRBJ1-1; D: TRBD1; size: -; DNA: TGCGCCAGCAGCTTGGCGGGACAGGGGACTGAAGCTTTCTTT; CDR3: CASSLAGQGTEAFF
V: TRBV28; J: TRBJ2-2; D: TRBD2; size: -; DNA: TGTGCCAGCAGTTTTCCACCTGGCGGGGGGGATACCGGGGAGCTGTTTTTT; CDR3: CASSFPPGGGDTGELFF
V: TRBV12-5; J: TRBJ1-5; D: -; size: -; DNA: TGTGCTAGTGGTTTCATGGGACTATCCGGCAATCAGCCCCAGCATTTT; CDR3: CASGFMGLSGNQPQHF
V: TRBV13; J: TRBJ1-1; D: -; size: -; DNA: TGTGCCAGCAGCACGTACAGGGCCAGCACTGAAGCTTTCTTT; CDR3: CASSTYRASTEAFF
V: TRBV24-1; J: TRBJ2-2; D: -; size: many; DNA: TGTGCCACTCGCGGATCCGAGGACACCGGGGAGCTGTTTTTT; CDR3: CATRGSEDTGELFF
V: TRBV28; J: TRBJ1-4; D: -; size: -; DNA: TGTGCCAGCTGTGAGGGAGGTTGTGAAAAACTGTTTTTT; CDR3: CASCEGGCEKLFF
V: TRBV3-1/TRBV3-2; J: TRBJ1-3; D: -; size: -; DNA: TGTGCCAGCAGCCAAGAAGGGAGTTCTGGAAACACCATATATTTT; CDR3: CASSQEGSSGNTIYF
V: TRBV28; J: TRBJ2-1; D: -; size: -; DNA: TGTGCCAGCAGTCCCACAGGAGTGGTCTCGGGTGAGCAGTTCTTC; CDR3: CASSPTGVVSGEQFF
V: TRBV25-1; J: TRBJ2-1; D: -; size: -; DNA: TGTGCCAGCTCCAATAGCGGTGATGAGCAGTTCTTC; CDR3: CASSNSGDEQFF
V: TRBV2; J: TRBJ2-7; D: TRBD2; size: -; DNA: TGTGCCAGCGAACCCTGGGAGGGTGCCGAGCAGTACTTC; CDR3: CASEPWEGAEQYF
V: TRBV4-1; J: TRBJ1-5; D: -; size: -; DNA: TGCGCCAGCAGTCGGGGTGGACAGCCCCAGCATTTT; CDR3: CASSRGGQPQHF
V: TRBV5-4; J: TRBJ2-4; D: TRBD1; size: -; DNA: TGTGCCAGCAGCTTGGATACGCAAGGGGGCCTAGCCAAAAACATTCAGTACTTC; CDR3: CASSLDTQGGLAKNIQYF
V: TRBV29-1; J: TRBJ1-1; D: -; size: -; DNA: TGCAGCGTTATTCAAACAGGGTACACTGAAGCTTTCTTT; CDR3: CSVIQTGYTEAFF
V: TRBV29-1; J: TRBJ2-7; D: -; size: -; DNA: TGCAGCGTTGAAGATCCCCAGCGCTACGAGCAGTACTTC; CDR3: CSVEDPQRYEQYF
V: TRBV14; J: TRBJ1-4; D: -; size: -; DNA: TGTGCCAGCAGCCGTTTCGCAGAGTGGAGTGAAAAACTGTTTTTT; CDR3: CASSRFAEWSEKLFF
V: TRBV5-1; J: TRBJ2-5; D: -; size: -; DNA: TGCGCCAGCAGCTTAAGAGGGCCCTCCCAATTGGCCCAGTACTTC; CDR3: CASSLRGPSQLAQYF
V: TRBV19; J: TRBJ1-6; D: -; size: -; DNA: TGTGCCAGCACGGGGGACTCCTATAATTCACCCCTCCACTTT; CDR3: CASTGDSYNSPLHF
V: TRBV7-5; J: TRBJ2-7; D: -; size: -; DNA: TGTGCCAGAAGCTTCGGCAGGGGCCACGAGCAGTACTTC; CDR3: CARSFGRGHEQYF
V: TRBV10-3; J: TRBJ1-2; D: TRBD1; size: -; DNA: TGTGCCATCAGCGGGACAGGGAGGGCTGGCTACACCTTC; CDR3: CAISGTGRAGYTF
V: TRBV5-1; J: TRBJ1-1; D: -; size: -; DNA: TGCGCCAGCAGCCCGTCTACGAACACTGAAGCTTTCTTT; CDR3: CASSPSTNTEAFF
V: TRBV6-5; J: TRBJ2-5; D: -; size: -; DNA: TGTGCCAGCAGTTACTCGCCAGGGGACCTCGAGGCCCAGTACTTC; CDR3: CASSYSPGDLEAQYF
V: TRBV11-2; J: TRBJ2-2; D: -; size: -; DNA: TGTGCCAGCAGCTCCTTCCCAGGGTGGAGAGCGAACACCGGGGAGCTGTTTTTT; CDR3: CASSSFPGWRANTGELFF
V: TRBV29-1; J: TRBJ1-4; D: -; size: -; DNA: TGCAGCGTTGCGGGCAGGGTGAATGAAAAACTGTTTTTT; CDR3: CSVAGRVNEKLFF
V: TRBV6-5; J: TRBJ2-7; D: -; size: few; DNA: TGTGCCAGCGGGGATGTGGGGGGTCACTCCTACGAGCAGTACTTC; CDR3: CASGDVGGHSYEQYF
V: TRBV19; J: TRBJ1-5; D: TRBD1; size: -; DNA: TGTGCCAGTAGTATTTCCTGGGACAGGGGGTTTGGACACGATCAGCCCCAGCATTTT; CDR3: CASSISWDRGFGHDQPQHF